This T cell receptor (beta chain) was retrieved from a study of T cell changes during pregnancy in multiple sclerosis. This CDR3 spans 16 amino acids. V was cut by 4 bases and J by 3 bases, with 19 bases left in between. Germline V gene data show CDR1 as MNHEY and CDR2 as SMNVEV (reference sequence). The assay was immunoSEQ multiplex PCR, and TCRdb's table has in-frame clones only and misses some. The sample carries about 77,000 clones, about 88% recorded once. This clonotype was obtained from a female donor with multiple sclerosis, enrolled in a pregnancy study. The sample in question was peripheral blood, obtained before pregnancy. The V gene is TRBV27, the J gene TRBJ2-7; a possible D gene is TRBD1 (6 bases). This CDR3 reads CASSSSSGTRDYEQYF. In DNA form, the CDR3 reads TGTGCCAGCAGTTCCTCATCGGGGACAAGGGACTACGAGCAGTACTTC.